The 30 T cell receptor beta chains below come from one sample, sequenced in a study of regulatory T cells in long-lasting Graves disease. Time point denoted: persistent/refractory GD, antithyroid drugs over 5 years with positive TRAb. There was RNA extracted from PBMCs, and the TCR library was made from it. Sequencing libraries for TCR beta were prepared with iRepertoire HTBI primers and Arm-PCR of CDR3 regions. TCRdb fed the multiplex PCR reads into MiXCR, producing one record per CDR3 protein. Of 700,000 or so distinct CDR3 sequences listed, 25% to 30% are singletons. The sample consisted of peripheral blood mononuclear cells (PBMCs), taken when the disease was refractory, from a patient treated with antithyroid drugs. These receptors all stem from a female donor with Graves disease.

In its sample, this clonotype was seen many times. The J gene is TRBJ2-5, the V gene TRBV2; D unresolved. V lost 5 bases, J lost 1 base, and 8 bases lay in between. The germline V gene encodes CDR1 SNHLY and CDR2 FYNNEI. The CDR3 is 13 amino acids. CDR3 DNA sequence: TGTGCCAGCAGTTTCGACGGCCAAGAGACCCAGTACTTC. As protein: CASSFDGQETQYF.

This clonotype was counted between two and nine times. The chain employs TRBV6-2 or TRBV6-3 and TRBJ1-1, with D uncertain. The CDR3 consists of 12 residues. V lost 10 bases to trimming and J lost 4 bases, with 13 bases between them. Germline CDR1 reads MNHEY; CDR2 reads SVGEGT. This CDR3 reads CATRLWSTEAFF. In nucleotides, the CDR3 is TGTGCCACCAGACTATGGAGCACTGAAGCTTTCTTT.

This clonotype was picked up a small number of times. The CDR3 DNA is TGTGCCACCAGTGACTCGCAGGGGCAATCACCCCTCCACTTT. Its translation is CATSDSQGQSPLHF. The genes are TRBV24-1 and TRBJ1-6; a possible D gene is TRBD1 (6 bases). CDR3 length equals 14 residues. Germline lookup yields CDR1 KGHDR and CDR2 SFDVKD. V lost 4 bases, J lost 10 bases, and 13 bases lay in between.

This clonotype was recorded at least ten times. J is TRBJ1-1 and V is TRBV12-3 or TRBV12-4; D uncertain. This CDR3 has 16 amino acids. V shed 2 bases and J shed 0 bases, with 13 bases lying between them. The CDR3 region is CASSLLPAHMNTEAFF. The DNA for the CDR3 is TGTGCCAGCAGTTTACTTCCGGCGCATATGAACACTGAAGCTTTCTTT.

The chain carries TRBV5-1 and TRBJ2-7, with 9 bases identical to TRBD2. V dropped 8 bases and J dropped 1; count of bases not matched to a gene: 7. The CDR3 consists of 14 residues. Looked up from germline, CDR1 is SGHRS and CDR2 is YFSETQ. The CDR3 here is CASKAGGRSYEQYF. CDR3 bases: TGCGCCAGTAAAGCGGGAGGACGTTCCTACGAGCAGTACTTC.

The chain employs TRBV10-3 and TRBJ1-1; TRBD1 agrees at 9 bases. Germline loops: CDR1 ENHRY, CDR2 SYGVKD. The V segment lost 3 bases and the J segment 1 base; nucleotides outside the gene matches: 6. The CDR3 sequence is 16 residues long. The CDR3 is CAISDLDRGGNTEAFF. In nucleotides, the CDR3 is TGTGCCATCAGTGACCTGGACAGGGGAGGGAACACTGAAGCTTTCTTT.

The chain employs TRBV7-8 and TRBJ1-1; a weak D match, TRBD1 (5 bases). V was clipped by 2 bases and J by 5 bases, with 18 bases between them. Germline assignment: CDR1 SGHVS and CDR2 FQNEAQ. The CDR3 contains 16 residues. The CDR3, as DNA: TGTGCCAGCAGCTTAAGTCTTCCCGCAGGGCATACTGAAGCTTTCTTT. Amino acid sequence: CASSLSLPAGHTEAFF.

This clonotype showed up many times. The chain combines TRBV28 with TRBJ1-4; 7 bases agree with TRBD1. The V gene's germline CDR1 is MDHEN and CDR2 SYDVKM. J was trimmed by 7 bases and V by 3 bases; bases with no gene match: 11. The CDR3 spans 16 residues. The CDR3 nucleotides are TGTGCCAGCAGTTTGCACCGCCAGGGGGTTCGTGAAAAACTGTTTTTT. It specifies CASSLHRQGVREKLFF.

This clonotype was counted many times. V is TRBV7-6 and J is TRBJ1-2; tentative D call: TRBD1 (5 bases). Between the trimmed V and J ends, which lost 5 bases and 2 bases, there was a span of 15 bases. Germline CDR1 is SGHVS and CDR2 is FNYEAQ. The CDR3 length is 15 residues. The CDR3 nucleotides are TGTGCCAGCAGCCCCCGTCAAGGGACCAACTATGGCTACACCTTC. The encoded protein is CASSPRQGTNYGYTF.

This chain links TRBV24-1 with TRBJ1-2; the match to TRBD1 covers 7 bases. V lost 4 bases and J lost 4; bases outside the gene matches: 5. This CDR3 region has 14 residues. The germline V gene has CDR1 KGHDR and CDR2 SFDVKD. In DNA, the CDR3 is TGTGCCACCAGTGAGAACAGGGGAGGCTATGGCTACACCTTC. Translating gives CATSENRGGYGYTF.

The table lists this clonotype with a few counts. The chain uses TRBV5-6 and TRBJ1-1, with 8 bases lining up with TRBD1. Germline loops: CDR1 SGHDT, CDR2 YYEEEE. V trimming: 4 bases; J trimming: 3 bases; junction bases outside the gene matches: 11. The CDR3 spans 16 residues. The DNA for the CDR3 is TGTGCCAGCAGCAAACCGGGACAGGAGGGGTACACTGAAGCTTTCTTT. Amino acid sequence: CASSKPGQEGYTEAFF.

V is TRBV7-9 and J is TRBJ1-2; D is unresolved. V was clipped by 7 bases and J by 1 base, with 25 bases between them. Germline V gene sequence: CDR1 SEHNR, CDR2 FQNEAQ (reference sequence). There are 18 residues in the CDR3. This CDR3 reads CASNTRGQIGTRNYGYTF. The CDR3 DNA is TGTGCCAGCAACACCAGAGGTCAGATTGGCACTCGTAACTATGGCTACACCTTC.

This clonotype was counted a single time. The chain recombines TRBV20-1 with TRBJ1-4; D uncertain. This CDR3 has 12 amino acids. Trimming pared 0 bases from V and 8 bases from J, leaving 7 bases between. Germline CDR1 DFQATT, CDR2 SNEGSKA (reference sequence). The CDR3 spells CSARDGREKLFF. In nucleotides, the CDR3 is TGCAGTGCTAGAGATGGGAGGGAAAAACTGTTTTTT.

This rearrangement joins TRBV12-3 or TRBV12-4 to TRBJ1-1, with D perhaps matching TRBD1 (6 bases). This CDR3 is built from 15 residues. Between the trimmed V and J ends, which lost 5 bases and 5 bases, there was a span of 18 bases. This chain's CDR3 is CASSRAGAKRTEAFF. The CDR3 region has the DNA TGTGCCAGCAGTCGAGCGGGGGCTAAAAGAACTGAAGCTTTCTTT.

Many counts were recorded for this clonotype. The rearrangement uses TRBV12-3 or TRBV12-4 and TRBJ1-2; D gene ambiguous. The CDR3 sequence is 14 residues long. Trimming removed 6 bases at V and 1 base at J, with 12 bases between. The CDR3 DNA sequence: TGTGCCAGCAGCCCCCCACAGAGTAACTATGGCTACACCTTC. Translation gives CASSPPQSNYGYTF.

This clonotype was seen more than once but under ten times. This rearrangement joins TRBV19 to TRBJ1-2; D not certain. The CDR3 has 15 residues. CDR1 and CDR2 from the germline V gene are LNHDA and SQIVND (reference sequence). Trimming took 5 bases from V and 4 from J, leaving 17 bases between them. CDR3: CASSHSIDLSYGYTF. For the CDR3, the DNA is TGTGCCAGTAGTCATTCGATTGATCTGAGCTATGGCTACACCTTC.

The genes are TRBV4-1 and TRBJ2-3; 7 nucleotides match TRBD2. Trimming took 0 bases from V and 2 from J; bases not matched to a gene: 8. The CDR3 consists of 17 residues. From germline, CDR1 is MGHRA and CDR2 YSYEKL. The CDR3 sequence: CASSQDHPSGYTDTQYF. CDR3 DNA: TGCGCCAGCAGCCAAGATCATCCTAGCGGATACACAGATACGCAGTATTTT.

The table lists this clonotype with a few counts. The chain links TRBV4-1 to TRBJ2-5; tentatively, D is TRBD1 (6 bases). The V end was cut by 4 bases, the J end by 3 bases, with 9 bases between. This CDR3 region has 13 residues. Germline V gene lookup returns CDR1 MGHRA and CDR2 YSYEKL. CDR3 loop: CASSPGQKETQYF. DNA for the CDR3: TGCGCCAGCAGCCCCGGACAGAAAGAGACCCAGTACTTC.

This clonotype was counted between two and nine times. The gene calls are TRBV6-1 and TRBJ1-6; D is possibly TRBD1 (6 bases). Germline V gene lookup returns CDR1 MNHNS and CDR2 SASEGT. This CDR3 region has 13 residues. Trimming took off 10 bases at V and 5 bases at J, with 12 bases between the two ends. CDR3 region: CAIKGQDNSPLHF. CDR3 bases: TGTGCCATCAAGGGACAAGATAATTCACCCCTCCACTTT.

This clonotype appeared many times. The rearrangement links TRBV6-1 to TRBJ1-1; TRBD1 matches 8 bases. The CDR3 loop spans 15 amino acids. Germline V lookup: CDR1 MNHNS, CDR2 SASEGT. Germline trimming cut 5 bases from V and 1 base from J; bases unmatched to any gene: 6. The CDR3 DNA sequence: TGTGCCAGCAGTCCCCGGACAGGGCAGAACACTGAAGCTTTCTTT. Residues: CASSPRTGQNTEAFF.

The chain carries TRBV12-3 or TRBV12-4 and TRBJ1-4; possibly TRBD1 for D (5 bases). The V end was cut by 5 bases, the J end by 0 bases, with 7 bases between. The CDR3 runs to 14 residues. The CDR3 here is CASSGAATNEKLFF. For the CDR3, the DNA is TGTGCCAGCAGTGGGGCCGCAACTAATGAAAAACTGTTTTTT.

The V call is TRBV20-1, the J call TRBJ2-3, with D tentatively TRBD2 (5 bases). Per germline, CDR1 DFQATT and CDR2 SNEGSKA (reference sequence). The CDR3 runs to 12 residues. V lost 7 bases to trimming and J lost 0 bases, with 8 bases between them. CDR3 sequence (DNA): TGCAGTGTGGGCGGGAGCACAGATACGCAGTATTTT. As protein: CSVGGSTDTQYF.

The rearrangement joins TRBV3-1 to TRBJ2-4; D not resolved. V was pared by 4 bases and J by 9 bases, with 10 bases between. CDR1 is LGHDT and CDR2 is YNNKEL in the germline V gene (reference sequence). The length of the CDR3 is 12 residues. The CDR3 loop is CASSPVLGIQYF. The DNA for the CDR3 is TGTGCCAGCAGCCCCGTTTTAGGCATTCAGTACTTC.

This clonotype was counted between two and nine times. The CDR3 DNA reads TGTGCCAGCAGTGCTGGACCTTATCAGCCCCAGCATTTT. Protein: CASSAGPYQPQHF. V usage is TRBV6-4 and J usage is TRBJ1-5, with no clear D. Germline CDR1 and CDR2: MRHNA and SNTAGT. Trimming removed 4 bases from V and 5 bases from J, with 9 bases in between. CDR3 length equals 13 residues.

V is TRBV2 and J is TRBJ2-7; D ambiguous. This CDR3 has 13 residues. V was cut by 4 bases and J by 2 bases, with 9 bases left in between. Germline CDR1 and CDR2: SNHLY and FYNNEI. CDR3 residues: CASSADQAYEQYF. As DNA, the CDR3 is TGTGCCAGCAGTGCGGACCAAGCCTACGAGCAGTACTTC.

This clonotype was detected many times. The chain recombines TRBV12-3 or TRBV12-4 with TRBJ1-1; no clear D gene. CDR3 size: 14 residues. V lost 5 bases and J lost 4, with 14 bases in between. The CDR3: CASSVEGMSTEAFF. CDR3 bases: TGTGCCAGCAGTGTTGAGGGCATGAGCACTGAAGCTTTCTTT.

This clonotype was detected a few times. This chain links TRBV11-2 with TRBJ2-6; D uncertain. CDR1 and CDR2 (germline): SGHAT, FQNNGV. The CDR3 is 15 amino acids. The V end lost 3 bases, the J end lost 2 bases, and 8 bases lay between the germline ends. The CDR3 DNA reads TGTGCCAGCAGCTTGGATAGTACTGGGGCCAACGTCCTGACTTTC. Protein product: CASSLDSTGANVLTF.

This sequence joins TRBV30 and TRBJ2-7, with TRBD1 matching 9 bases. This CDR3 has 15 amino acids. Germline CDR1 is GTSNPN and CDR2 is SVGIG (reference sequence). CDR3 region: CARGLTGQGAYEQYF. CDR3 DNA: TGTGCTCGCGGACTAACGGGACAGGGAGCCTACGAGCAGTACTTC.

J is TRBJ1-2 and V is TRBV6-1; maybe TRBD1 (5 bases). CDR3 length: 15 amino acids. The ends were cut back, 4 bases at V and 12 bases at J, with 24 bases in the middle. Germline CDR1 is MNHNS and CDR2 is SASEGT. The CDR3 nucleotides are TGTGCCAGCAGTGGGGAAGAAGGGACTACTGACGGGGACACCTTC. Encoded protein: CASSGEEGTTDGDTF.

This clonotype was observed at least ten times. The V gene is TRBV2, the J gene TRBJ2-5; the match to TRBD2 covers 9 bases. After removal of 11 bases from V and 0 bases from J, the junction contained 4 bases not matched to a gene. The CDR3 has 13 residues. Germline V gene sequence: CDR1 SNHLY, CDR2 FYNNEI. The CDR3 protein is CACLAGHQETQYF. CDR3 sequence (DNA): TGTGCCTGCCTAGCGGGACACCAAGAGACCCAGTACTTC. The full variable domain, rest sourced from reference TRBV2 and TRBJ2-5, is EPEVTQTPSHQVTQMGQEVILRCVPISNHLYFYWYRQILGQKVEFLVSFYNNEISEKSEIFDDQFSVERPDGSNFTLKIRSTKLEDSAMYFCACLAGHQETQYFGPGTRLLVL.